The 12 T cell receptor beta chains in this list originate from one sample, sequenced in a study of blood T cell repertoires in COVID-19 (dated by TCRdb to 2019 to 2021). The protocol used for the library was the immunoSEQ multiplex PCR assay. Sourced from immuneACCESS, this table was stored by TCRdb with only in-frame sequences that have V and J called. A share of the clones is absent; for the studies checked, an unresolved V gene accounts for under half, and the remainder has no known explanation. The sample table holds 30,000 or so clones, of which 84% were seen once. Clones ranked in the top ten supply approximately 9.4% of the sample. The source material was peripheral blood. These receptors were obtained from a man older than 75 with active COVID-19.

This chain joins TRBV20-1 and TRBJ1-2, with D uncertain. Looked up from germline, CDR1 is DFQATT and CDR2 is SNEGSKA (reference sequence). This CDR3 is 13 amino acids long. The V end lost 3 bases, the J end lost 6 bases, and 14 bases lay between the germline ends. CDR3 region: CSASSAGINGYTF. DNA of the CDR3: TGCAGTGCTAGTTCCGCGGGAATCAATGGCTACACCTTC.

This clone was detected only once. The genes are TRBV12-3 or TRBV12-4 and TRBJ1-2; D perhaps matches TRBD1 (5 bases). CDR3 size: 13 residues. Trimming shortened V by 6 bases and J by 4 bases, and 12 bases separated the two germline ends. The CDR3 here is CASRSGGGYGYTF. In DNA form, the CDR3 reads TGTGCCAGCAGATCCGGGGGGGGCTATGGCTACACCTTC.

The chain carries TRBV5-8 and TRBJ1-4; 10 bases map to TRBD1. CDR3 length: 15 residues. The germline V gene encodes CDR1 SGHTS and CDR2 YDEGEE. The V segment lost 0 bases and the J segment 7 bases; nucleotides outside the gene matches: 3. CDR3 bases: TGTGCCAGCAGCTTGGTTGGACAGGGGGGTGAAAAACTGTTTTTT. This encodes CASSLVGQGGEKLFF.

The rearrangement uses TRBV10-1 and TRBJ2-2, with 8 bases aligning to TRBD1. Per germline, CDR1 WNHNN and CDR2 SYGVQD (reference sequence). The CDR3 contains 16 residues. Trimming took 6 bases from V and 4 from J; bases not matched to a gene: 10. For the CDR3, the DNA is TGCGCCAGCAGCCCGGACAGGGTGGGAACCACCGGGGAGCTGTTTTTT. It encodes CASSPDRVGTTGELFF.

This clone showed up just a few times. J is TRBJ1-4 and V is TRBV30; D is uncertain. The CDR3 loop spans 16 amino acids. The germline V and J ends were trimmed by 3 bases and 6 bases, with 20 bases remaining between them. Germline V CDR1 and CDR2: GTSNPN, SVGIG (reference sequence). The CDR3 is CAWSFRSTGRDEKLFF. For the CDR3, the DNA is TGTGCCTGGAGCTTCCGATCGACGGGGAGGGATGAAAAACTGTTTTTT.

The chain has TRBV6-6 and TRBJ2-5, with D unclear. Germline V gene sequence: CDR1 MNHNY, CDR2 SVGAGI (reference sequence). The CDR3 is made up of 14 amino acids. V lost 0 bases to trimming and J lost 5 bases, with 10 bases between them. The CDR3 spells CASSYSLTQETQYF. The DNA for the CDR3 is TGTGCCAGCAGTTACTCCCTTACCCAGGAGACCCAGTACTTC.

This chain connects TRBV27 to TRBJ2-5; D gene ambiguous. The CDR3 extends over 15 amino acids. The V end was cut by 0 bases, the J end by 0 bases, with 8 bases between. CDR1 is MNHEY and CDR2 is SMNVEV in the germline V gene (reference sequence). CDR3 loop: CASSLSIEDQETQYF. CDR3 coding DNA: TGTGCCAGCAGTTTATCGATCGAGGACCAAGAGACCCAGTACTTC.

The V call is TRBV14, the J call TRBJ1-1; TRBD1 matches at 7 bases. Germline CDR1 SGHDN, CDR2 FVKESK. The J segment lost 4 bases and the V segment lost 0 bases, leaving 8 bases of the junction unmatched. The CDR3 loop spans 16 amino acids. DNA for the CDR3: TGTGCCAGCAGCCAAGATAGAGGGACAGAGGGCACTGAAGCTTTCTTT. It is translated as CASSQDRGTEGTEAFF.

V usage is TRBV23-1 and J usage is TRBJ2-1; 11 bases are shared with TRBD1. TRBV23-1 is an ORF; its function is uncertain. The CDR3 spans 15 residues. V was pared by 3 bases and J by 7 bases, with 5 bases of the junction left unmatched. CDR3 nucleotide sequence: TGCGCCAGCAGTCACCTGGGACAGGGGGGGAATGAGCAGTTCTTC. It yields the protein CASSHLGQGGNEQFF.

This clone turned up a few times. The rearrangement joins TRBV3-1 (or the pseudogene TRBV3-2) to TRBJ2-7; D gene ambiguous. Per the germline V gene, CDR1 is LGHDT and CDR2 is YNNKEL (reference sequence). The CDR3 sequence is 12 residues long. The V gene lost 3 bases and the J gene lost 12 bases, with 15 bases spanning the gap. The CDR3 protein is CASSHKRDIMYF. Here the CDR3 DNA reads TGTGCCAGCAGCCATAAGAGAGATATCATGTACTTC.

This clone came up once. The rearrangement uses TRBV29-1 and TRBJ2-3; 7 positions match TRBD2. The CDR3 is 13 residues long. The V segment lost 6 bases and the J segment 4 bases; nucleotides outside the gene matches: 7. Germline V lookup: CDR1 SQVTM, CDR2 ANQGSEA. The CDR3 is CSVSRGEADTQYF. CDR3 DNA sequence: TGCAGCGTGAGCCGGGGGGAGGCAGATACGCAGTATTTT.

The CDR3 nucleotides read TGTGCCAGCAGCTCTTTTGGGCTAGCGGGGAAGAACACCGGGGAGCTGTTTTTT. Translating it yields CASSSFGLAGKNTGELFF. The chain links TRBV13 to TRBJ2-2, with 9 bases lining up with TRBD2. The germline V gene has CDR1 PRHDT and CDR2 FYEKMQ (reference sequence). This CDR3 has 18 amino acids. V was clipped by 4 bases and J by 1 base; unmatched bases: 10.